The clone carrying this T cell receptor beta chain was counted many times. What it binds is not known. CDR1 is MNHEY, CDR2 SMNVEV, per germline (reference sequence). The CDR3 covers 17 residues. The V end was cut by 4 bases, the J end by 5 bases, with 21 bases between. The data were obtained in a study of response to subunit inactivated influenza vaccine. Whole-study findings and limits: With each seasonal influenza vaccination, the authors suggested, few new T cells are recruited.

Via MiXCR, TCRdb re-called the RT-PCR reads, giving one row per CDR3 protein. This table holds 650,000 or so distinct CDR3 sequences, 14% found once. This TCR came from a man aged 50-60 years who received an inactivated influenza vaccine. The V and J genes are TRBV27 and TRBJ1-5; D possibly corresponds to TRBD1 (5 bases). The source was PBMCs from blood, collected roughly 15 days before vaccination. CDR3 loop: CASSSQGRSVYDQPQHF. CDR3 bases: TGTGCCAGCAGTTCCCAGGGCCGGTCAGTATATGATCAGCCCCAGCATTTT.